These 7 T cell receptor beta chains came from one sample sequenced in a study of T cell responses to AZD1222 COVID-19 vaccine. TCRdb keeps only in-frame clones here, not all; method: immunoSEQ multiplex PCR. The sample includes some 140,000 clones, approximately 92% seen only once; the top ten take about 3%. Here the sequenced sample was peripheral blood, taken on day 0 of AZD1222 vaccination. The receptors come from an adult in good health.

The chain employs TRBV27 and TRBJ2-7; D call uncertain. Per the germline V gene, CDR1 is MNHEY and CDR2 is SMNVEV (reference sequence). The CDR3 length is 11 residues. V lost 3 bases, J lost 2 bases, and 2 bases lay in between. The CDR3 DNA reads as TGTGCCAGCAGTTTCACCTACGAGCAGTACTTC. It encodes CASSFTYEQYF.

Here the CDR3 DNA reads TGCGCCAGCAGCTTGGTACAGGGCTACACCGGGGAGCTGTTTTTT. Translated, it gives CASSLVQGYTGELFF. The rearrangement joins TRBV5-1 to TRBJ2-2, with TRBD1 as a possible D gene (6 bases). Germline V gene data show CDR1 as SGHRS and CDR2 as YFSETQ. Trimming pared 0 bases from V and 3 bases from J, leaving 9 bases between. The CDR3 sequence is 15 residues long.

This rearrangement joins TRBV19 to TRBJ1-2, with TRBD1 identical over 10 bases. The CDR3 spans 16 residues. V lost 5 bases and J lost 0; bases outside the gene matches: 6. Germline assignment: CDR1 LNHDA and CDR2 SQIVND (reference sequence). The DNA for the CDR3 is TGTGCCAGTAGTCCTTGGACAGGGGGAGCTAACTATGGCTACACCTTC. Residues: CASSPWTGGANYGYTF.

This clone was counted a single time. J is TRBJ1-6 and V is TRBV5-5; D is undetermined. The CDR3 totals 16 residues. Looked up from germline, CDR1 is SGHKS and CDR2 is YYEKEE (reference sequence). Trimming removed 0 bases from V and 0 bases from J, with 7 bases in between. The CDR3 DNA follows: TGTGCCAGCAGCTTGGGGCCCGTCTCCTATAATTCACCCCTCCACTTT. Residues: CASSLGPVSYNSPLHF.

The J gene is TRBJ1-1, the V gene TRBV9; a possible D gene is TRBD1 (5 bases). The CDR3 is 15 residues long. Trimming removed 0 bases from V and 5 bases from J, with 14 bases in between. Per germline, CDR1 SGDLS and CDR2 YYNGEE. This CDR3 is CASSVAVGARTEAFF. CDR3 nucleotide sequence: TGTGCCAGCAGCGTAGCTGTAGGGGCGAGGACTGAAGCTTTCTTT.

The genes are TRBV7-2 and TRBJ1-2; the D is unclear. The CDR3 sequence is 14 residues long. Germline CDR1 reads SGHTA; CDR2 reads FQGNSA. V shed 2 bases and J shed 2 bases, with 9 bases lying between them. The CDR3 DNA follows: TGTGCCAGCAGCTTAAACAGTGTCAACTATGGCTACACCTTC. Translating it yields CASSLNSVNYGYTF.

This clone appeared once. Germline and junction disagree at one end, which may indicate a read error. The chain joins TRBV28 to TRBJ1-3, with a tentative D call TRBD1 (5 bases). The germline CDR1 and CDR2 sequences are MDHEN and SYDVKM. The CDR3 runs 13 residues. The CDR3 DNA reads TGTGCCAGCGGCAGGGCCTCTAGAAACACCATATATTTT. Its translation is CASGRASRNTIYF.